These T cell receptor beta chains were read from a single sample in a study of blood T cells in healthy people across ages. TCRdb recomputed calls from the 5' RACE reads with MiXCR, one row per CDR3 protein. Altogether fewer than 900,000 distinct CDR3 sequences are present, about half being singletons, with the ten largest covering 30% to 40%. Sequenced material: blood. All receptors derive from a woman aged 55 to 70 in good health. The CDR3 runs from the conserved cysteine through the conserved F or W. The order of the fields is CDR3 DNA, CDR3 protein, V gene, D gene, clone size, J gene. D genes are given only for firm matches. Clone size is given for some rows only: seen once, a few or many times, or a class if the clone is expanded.

CDR3nt: TGCAGTCCAGGGAACAGTGCCTACGAGCAGTACTTC
CDR3aa: CSPGNSAYEQYF
v_gene: TRBV20-1
d_gene: NA
abundance: NA
j_gene: TRBJ2-7

CDR3nt: TGTACCAGCAGCCGACAGGGGCACGAGCAGTACTTC
CDR3aa: CTSSRQGHEQYF
v_gene: TRBV3-1
d_gene: TRBD1
abundance: NA
j_gene: TRBJ2-7

CDR3nt: TGCGCCAGCAGCCGCGGAGGGGATTCCGACGAGCAGTACTTC
CDR3aa: CASSRGGDSDEQYF
v_gene: TRBV4-3
d_gene: NA
abundance: few
j_gene: TRBJ2-7

CDR3nt: TGTGCCAGCAGCTTGTGGGGACAGGGAGGGACCCAGTACTTC
CDR3aa: CASSLWGQGGTQYF
v_gene: TRBV5-5
d_gene: TRBD1
abundance: NA
j_gene: TRBJ2-5

CDR3nt: TGCGCCAGCAGTCAAACCAGGGGCTACGAGCAGTACTTC
CDR3aa: CASSQTRGYEQYF
v_gene: TRBV4-1
d_gene: NA
abundance: few
j_gene: TRBJ2-7

CDR3nt: TGCAGTGCGCCCAAGAGGAAGGGCGGGAGCTCCTACGAGCAGTACTTC
CDR3aa: CSAPKRKGGSSYEQYF
v_gene: TRBV20-1
d_gene: TRBD2
abundance: few
j_gene: TRBJ2-7

CDR3nt: TGTGCCAGCAGTTACGGGACAGGTAGCAATCACCCCCAGCATTTT
CDR3aa: CASSYGTGSNHPQHF
v_gene: TRBV12-3/TRBV12-4
d_gene: TRBD1
abundance: NA
j_gene: TRBJ1-5

CDR3nt: TGTGCCAGCAGTCTCGCAGCCGTTACAGGGGAAAAACTGTTTTTT
CDR3aa: CASSLAAVTGEKLFF
v_gene: TRBV6-5
d_gene: NA
abundance: NA
j_gene: TRBJ1-4

CDR3nt: TGTGCCACCAGCAGAGATCGGGCGAGCGCCTCCTACGAGCAGTACTTC
CDR3aa: CATSRDRASASYEQYF
v_gene: TRBV15
d_gene: NA
abundance: few
j_gene: TRBJ2-7

CDR3nt: TGTGCCAGCAGCCCGGGACAGGGAAAGGTCTATGGCTACACCTTC
CDR3aa: CASSPGQGKVYGYTF
v_gene: TRBV7-3
d_gene: TRBD1
abundance: NA
j_gene: TRBJ1-2

CDR3nt: TGCAGCGTCGGGACAGGTTATAGCAATCAGCCCCAGCATTTT
CDR3aa: CSVGTGYSNQPQHF
v_gene: TRBV29-1
d_gene: TRBD1
abundance: NA
j_gene: TRBJ1-5

CDR3nt: TGTGCCAGCAGTTTAGCGCTAGCGGGAGGACAAGATACGCAGTATTTT
CDR3aa: CASSLALAGGQDTQYF
v_gene: TRBV12-3/TRBV12-4
d_gene: TRBD2
abundance: NA
j_gene: TRBJ2-3

CDR3nt: TGCAGTGCTAGCCTAGCGGGAGGGGGTCGTTGGAATGAGCAGTACTTC
CDR3aa: CSASLAGGGRWNEQYF
v_gene: TRBV20-1
d_gene: TRBD2
abundance: NA
j_gene: TRBJ2-7

CDR3nt: TGCAGCGTGGCGGACAGGGATAACACTGAAGCTTTCTTT
CDR3aa: CSVADRDNTEAFF
v_gene: TRBV29-1
d_gene: TRBD1
abundance: NA
j_gene: TRBJ1-1

CDR3nt: TGTGCCAGCAGCTTGGGTGGGGGGAGTTCCTACAATGAGCAGTACTTC
CDR3aa: CASSLGGGSSYNEQYF
v_gene: TRBV5-5
d_gene: NA
abundance: NA
j_gene: TRBJ2-7

CDR3nt: TGCGCCAGCAGCCAATTTAGCGGGAGGACAGATACGCAGTATTTT
CDR3aa: CASSQFSGRTDTQYF
v_gene: TRBV4-3
d_gene: TRBD2
abundance: few
j_gene: TRBJ2-3

CDR3nt: TGCGCCAGCAGCTTGGGAAGCGGGGCTGAGCAGTACTTC
CDR3aa: CASSLGSGAEQYF
v_gene: TRBV5-1
d_gene: TRBD2
abundance: few
j_gene: TRBJ2-5

CDR3nt: TGCAGTGCAGGGAGTCCCTACGAGCAGTACTTC
CDR3aa: CSAGSPYEQYF
v_gene: TRBV20-1
d_gene: NA
abundance: NA
j_gene: TRBJ2-7

CDR3nt: TGTGCCACCAGTGATCCGCAACCAAGGGACAGACTAGCGGGGTACAATGAGCAGTACTTC
CDR3aa: CATSDPQPRDRLAGYNEQYF
v_gene: TRBV24-1
d_gene: TRBD2
abundance: NA
j_gene: TRBJ2-4

CDR3nt: TGTGCCAGCAGCCACAATACGGGTGAGCAGTTCTTC
CDR3aa: CASSHNTGEQFF
v_gene: TRBV7-2
d_gene: NA
abundance: NA
j_gene: TRBJ2-1

CDR3nt: TGTGCCAGCAGTGAAATGTTAGGGGGCAATCAGCCCCAGCATTTT
CDR3aa: CASSEMLGGNQPQHF
v_gene: TRBV2
d_gene: NA
abundance: NA
j_gene: TRBJ1-5

CDR3nt: TGCAGCGTTTCCGGGACAGGTAACAATGAGCAGTTCTTC
CDR3aa: CSVSGTGNNEQFF
v_gene: TRBV29-1
d_gene: TRBD1
abundance: few
j_gene: TRBJ2-1

CDR3nt: TGTGCCAGCACCGGGGCTTTAAGCTCCTACGAGCAGTACTTC
CDR3aa: CASTGALSSYEQYF
v_gene: TRBV28
d_gene: NA
abundance: NA
j_gene: TRBJ2-7

CDR3nt: TGCGCCAGCAACGTAACAGCCAGGGAGCAGTATTTT
CDR3aa: CASNVTAREQYF
v_gene: TRBV5-1
d_gene: NA
abundance: NA
j_gene: TRBJ2-3

CDR3nt: TGTGCCAGCAGCCCCGGGACAGGGGGCACCGGGGAGCTGTTTTTT
CDR3aa: CASSPGTGGTGELFF
v_gene: TRBV4-2
d_gene: TRBD1
abundance: NA
j_gene: TRBJ2-2

CDR3nt: TGTGCCAGCAGTCCTGCGCGGGACCCCTTCCACGAGCAGTACTTC
CDR3aa: CASSPARDPFHEQYF
v_gene: TRBV7-9
d_gene: NA
abundance: few
j_gene: TRBJ2-7

CDR3nt: TGTGCCAGCAGCTTAGCGTTCCGGGACAGGAGGAACTATGGCTACACCTTC
CDR3aa: CASSLAFRDRRNYGYTF
v_gene: TRBV11-2
d_gene: TRBD1
abundance: NA
j_gene: TRBJ1-2

CDR3nt: TGTGCCAGCTCACGTCCGACAGGGAAAGAGACCCAGTACTTC
CDR3aa: CASSRPTGKETQYF
v_gene: TRBV18
d_gene: TRBD1
abundance: NA
j_gene: TRBJ2-5

CDR3nt: TGCGCCAGCAGCCCAATAAGCGGGAGTGGGACCGGGGAGCTGTTTTTT
CDR3aa: CASSPISGSGTGELFF
v_gene: TRBV4-3
d_gene: TRBD2
abundance: NA
j_gene: TRBJ2-2

CDR3nt: TGTGCCAGCCTTCTCACAGCGTCCCTAGGCACTGAAGCTTTCTTT
CDR3aa: CASLLTASLGTEAFF
v_gene: TRBV4-2
d_gene: NA
abundance: NA
j_gene: TRBJ1-1

CDR3nt: TGTGCCAGCAGCTTAGCGCATAGAGCGGGAGAGTACAATGAGCAGTTCTTC
CDR3aa: CASSLAHRAGEYNEQFF
v_gene: TRBV7-9
d_gene: TRBD2
abundance: NA
j_gene: TRBJ2-1

CDR3nt: TGTGCCAGCAGTCCCAGGACAGAATCGCTCTATGGCTACACCTTC
CDR3aa: CASSPRTESLYGYTF
v_gene: TRBV2
d_gene: NA
abundance: NA
j_gene: TRBJ1-2

CDR3nt: TGTGCCAGCTTGACGGACACAAACACTGAAGCTTTCTTT
CDR3aa: CASLTDTNTEAFF
v_gene: TRBV2
d_gene: NA
abundance: NA
j_gene: TRBJ1-1

CDR3nt: TGTGCCAGCATCGGGACCTACAATGAGCAGTACTTC
CDR3aa: CASIGTYNEQYF
v_gene: TRBV28
d_gene: NA
abundance: NA
j_gene: TRBJ2-7

CDR3nt: TGCGCCAGCAGCGCCGGGACAGGAGCTGGCTACGAGCAGTACTTC
CDR3aa: CASSAGTGAGYEQYF
v_gene: TRBV5-1
d_gene: TRBD1
abundance: NA
j_gene: TRBJ2-7

CDR3nt: TGTGCCAGCAGATTTAGCGGGAGGGGAATCTCCTACGAGCAGTACTTC
CDR3aa: CASRFSGRGISYEQYF
v_gene: TRBV27
d_gene: TRBD2
abundance: once
j_gene: TRBJ2-7

CDR3nt: TGTGCCAGCAGCTTAGCGACCGGACTAGCGGGAGGGCCGGGGCAGTTCTTC
CDR3aa: CASSLATGLAGGPGQFF
v_gene: TRBV7-9
d_gene: TRBD2
abundance: few
j_gene: TRBJ2-1

CDR3nt: TGTGCCGGGCGGGAGGGCCTAAACAATGAGCAGTTCTTC
CDR3aa: CAGREGLNNEQFF
v_gene: TRBV2
d_gene: TRBD2
abundance: NA
j_gene: TRBJ2-1

CDR3nt: TGTGCCAGCAGCTCCCCGACAGCCTACAATGAGCAGTACTTC
CDR3aa: CASSSPTAYNEQYF
v_gene: TRBV7-9
d_gene: NA
abundance: NA
j_gene: TRBJ2-5

CDR3nt: TGTGCCTGCGAGCGGGAGACCCGGGAGACCCAGTACTTC
CDR3aa: CACERETRETQYF
v_gene: TRBV30
d_gene: TRBD2
abundance: NA
j_gene: TRBJ2-5

CDR3nt: TGCAGTGCAGACGGGACAGCCTACGGGCAGTACTTC
CDR3aa: CSADGTAYGQYF
v_gene: TRBV20-1
d_gene: TRBD1
abundance: NA
j_gene: TRBJ2-7

CDR3nt: TGTGCCAGCTCACCCCCGATGGGTGGAGTGGGTGAGCAGTTCTTC
CDR3aa: CASSPPMGGVGEQFF
v_gene: TRBV18
d_gene: NA
abundance: NA
j_gene: TRBJ2-1

CDR3nt: TGCGCCAGCAGCTACGACTCTGGGGCCAACGTCCTGACTTTC
CDR3aa: CASSYDSGANVLTF
v_gene: TRBV27
d_gene: NA
abundance: few
j_gene: TRBJ2-6

CDR3nt: TGTGCCTGGAGTCATCTAGCGGGAGCTACAGATACGCAGTATTTT
CDR3aa: CAWSHLAGATDTQYF
v_gene: TRBV30
d_gene: TRBD2
abundance: once
j_gene: TRBJ2-3

CDR3nt: TGCAGTGCTAGAGATCCCTATTCCGGTGAAAAACTGTTTTTT
CDR3aa: CSARDPYSGEKLFF
v_gene: TRBV20-1
d_gene: NA
abundance: NA
j_gene: TRBJ1-4

CDR3nt: TGTGCCATCAGCGGAGGGCCCACCGGCCCCTACGAGCAGTACTTC
CDR3aa: CAISGGPTGPYEQYF
v_gene: TRBV10-3
d_gene: NA
abundance: NA
j_gene: TRBJ2-7

CDR3nt: TGTGCCAGCAGCCAAATTGGACTAGCGGGAGGGCCTGACACAGATACGCAGTATTTT
CDR3aa: CASSQIGLAGGPDTDTQYF
v_gene: TRBV3-1
d_gene: TRBD2
abundance: NA
j_gene: TRBJ2-3

CDR3nt: TGTGCCAGCAGTTTGCAACAGGGCACTGAAGCTTTCTTT
CDR3aa: CASSLQQGTEAFF
v_gene: TRBV12-3/TRBV12-4
d_gene: NA
abundance: NA
j_gene: TRBJ1-1

CDR3nt: TGCGCCAGCAGCTTTGGACTAGCGGGATGGTACAATGAGCAGTTCTTC
CDR3aa: CASSFGLAGWYNEQFF
v_gene: TRBV5-1
d_gene: TRBD2
abundance: once
j_gene: TRBJ2-1

CDR3nt: TGCGCCAGCAGCCCAATCCTGGGGGAACCCTACAATGAGCAGTTCTTC
CDR3aa: CASSPILGEPYNEQFF
v_gene: TRBV4-3
d_gene: NA
abundance: NA
j_gene: TRBJ2-1

CDR3nt: TGCAGTGCCTCACTAGCGGGAGGGAACTACGAGCAGTACTTC
CDR3aa: CSASLAGGNYEQYF
v_gene: TRBV20-1
d_gene: TRBD2
abundance: few
j_gene: TRBJ2-7

CDR3nt: TGCGCCAGCAGCCGATTACCAACAAGAACGAACACTGAAGCTTTCTTT
CDR3aa: CASSRLPTRTNTEAFF
v_gene: TRBV5-1
d_gene: NA
abundance: NA
j_gene: TRBJ1-1

CDR3nt: TGTGCCACCAGTGATACAGGACTAGCGGGAGGTTTTGGAGATACGCAGTATTTT
CDR3aa: CATSDTGLAGGFGDTQYF
v_gene: TRBV24-1
d_gene: TRBD2
abundance: NA
j_gene: TRBJ2-3

CDR3nt: TGCGCCAGCAGCTTTTTGGGTACGCAAGAGGCCCAGTACTTC
CDR3aa: CASSFLGTQEAQYF
v_gene: TRBV5-1
d_gene: NA
abundance: few
j_gene: TRBJ2-5

CDR3nt: TGTGCCAGCAGTGACCCCGGAGGGCTTAACGAGCAGTACTTC
CDR3aa: CASSDPGGLNEQYF
v_gene: TRBV6-6
d_gene: NA
abundance: once
j_gene: TRBJ2-7

CDR3nt: TGTGCCAGCAGCCAAGCCCTGACTAGCGGGCAAGAGACCCAGTACTTC
CDR3aa: CASSQALTSGQETQYF
v_gene: TRBV4-2
d_gene: TRBD2
abundance: NA
j_gene: TRBJ2-5

CDR3nt: TGTGCCAGCACCAAACCCGGGACAGGCAGCCCATACGAGCAGTACTTC
CDR3aa: CASTKPGTGSPYEQYF
v_gene: TRBV28
d_gene: TRBD1
abundance: NA
j_gene: TRBJ2-7

CDR3nt: TGTGCCAGCTCGGGGCAGGGAATTGATGGCTACACCTTC
CDR3aa: CASSGQGIDGYTF
v_gene: TRBV7-9
d_gene: NA
abundance: NA
j_gene: TRBJ1-2

CDR3nt: TGCAGCATCACGTCCTGGACAGGGGGCTCCACCGGGGAGCTGTTTTTT
CDR3aa: CSITSWTGGSTGELFF
v_gene: TRBV29-1
d_gene: TRBD1
abundance: NA
j_gene: TRBJ2-2

CDR3nt: TGTGCCACCAGTGACCGTGGAGCGGTGTTCTTC
CDR3aa: CATSDRGAVFF
v_gene: TRBV24-1
d_gene: NA
abundance: once
j_gene: TRBJ2-1